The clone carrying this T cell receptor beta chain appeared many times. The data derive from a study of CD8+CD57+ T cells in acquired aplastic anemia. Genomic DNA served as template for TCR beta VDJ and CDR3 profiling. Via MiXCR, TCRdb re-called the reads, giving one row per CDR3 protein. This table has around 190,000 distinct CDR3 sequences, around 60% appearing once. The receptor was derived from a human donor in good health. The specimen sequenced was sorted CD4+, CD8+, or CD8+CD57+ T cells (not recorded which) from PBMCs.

The DNA for the CDR3 is TGTGCCAGCAGCCAAGTCGGGACCACTGAAGCTTTCTTT. It is translated as CASSQVGTTEAFF. V and J are TRBV14 and TRBJ1-1; weak D call: TRBD1 (5 bases). This CDR3 has 13 residues. Per the germline V gene, CDR1 is SGHDN and CDR2 is FVKESK. Trimming pared 1 base from V and 4 bases from J, leaving 7 bases between.